The entry below describes one T cell receptor (beta chain). Its antigen is unknown. Template switching with 5'RACE generated the TCR cDNA and added a universal primer site and UMIs. Using its own MiXCR run on the 5' RACE reads, TCRdb lists one record per CDR3 protein. The sample lists fewer than 650,000 distinct CDR3 sequences; around a fifth were seen once. The entry originates in a study of T cells after yellow fever vaccination. Germline trimming cut 4 bases from V and 6 bases from J; bases unmatched to any gene: 10. CDR3 length: 17 residues. Germline CDR1 and CDR2: SEHNR and FQNEAQ (reference sequence). The study, taken as a whole, reports: Weaker in magnitude, the secondary response showed a faster peak on day 5 versus 15. Clones from primary vaccination mostly reappeared after the booster (96% CD4, around 90% CD8). Just a small share of clonotypes turned up in the CD4 compartment as well as the CD8 compartment.

The receptor was isolated from a young man who received the YFV17D yellow fever vaccine. This chain connects TRBV7-9 to TRBJ2-1; 12 bases line up with TRBD2. Sequencing was performed on PBMCs, taken roughly 20 days after the first yellow fever vaccination. The CDR3 DNA follows: TGTGCCAGCAGCTCCCGCGGGGCTAGCGGGGGGGTCAATGAGCAGTTCTTC. This codes for CASSSRGASGGVNEQFF.